The 18 T cell receptor beta chains reported below all come from one sample, sequenced in a study of cytomegalovirus exposure and HLA in healthy donors. PCR used 60 Vbeta primers and 13 Jbeta primers. TCRdb's table, derived via immunoSEQ multiplex PCR, lists solely in-frame clones and lacks some. This sample has 170,000 or so clones, with roughly 78% found just once. Source material: PBMCs. The receptor set was obtained from a boy aged 10-17 years in good health and CMV-seronegative.

The chain uses TRBV2 and TRBJ2-6; TRBD2 matches at 16 bases. Germline V gives CDR1 SNHLY, CDR2 FYNNEI. V lost 5 bases, J lost 4 bases, and 14 bases stayed unmatched. This CDR3 contains 21 residues. CDR3 loop: CASSLRAGTSGRASGANVLTF. The CDR3 bases are TGTGCCAGCAGTCTCAGGGCCGGGACTAGCGGGAGGGCCTCAGGGGCCAACGTCCTGACTTTC.

This clone was counted between two and nine times. This chain connects TRBV2 to TRBJ1-2; D is possibly TRBD1 (5 bases). Germline V gene sequence: CDR1 SNHLY, CDR2 FYNNEI. The CDR3 runs to 13 residues. V lost 11 bases and J lost 2, with 15 bases in between. The CDR3 reads CAGRQSTNYGYTF. The DNA for the CDR3 is TGTGCCGGAAGACAGTCGACGAACTATGGCTACACCTTC.

The CDR3: CASSSRVEQETQYF. The CDR3 DNA reads TGTGCCAGCAGCTCCAGGGTCGAGCAAGAGACCCAGTACTTC. The genes are TRBV11-3 and TRBJ2-5; perhaps TRBD1 as D (5 bases). Trimming removed 4 bases from V and 2 bases from J, with 11 bases in between. This CDR3 contains 14 residues. From germline, CDR1 is SGHNT and CDR2 YENEEA.

This clone was observed a few times. The V and J genes are TRBV6-5 and TRBJ1-4; 8 positions agree with TRBD1. The CDR3 is 15 residues long. Germline-derived CDR1 and CDR2 are MNHEY and SVGAGI. V lost 2 bases and J lost 2; bases outside the gene matches: 1. The CDR3 here is CASSYRTGTNEKLFF. In DNA form, the CDR3 reads TGTGCCAGCAGTTACAGGACAGGGACTAATGAAAAACTGTTTTTT.

The chain combines TRBV7-8 with TRBJ2-7; D might be TRBD1 (6 bases). Trimming shortened V by 2 bases and J by 0 bases, and 8 bases separated the two germline ends. The V gene's germline CDR1 is SGHVS and CDR2 FQNEAQ. The CDR3 length is 14 residues. CDR3 in amino acids: CASSLKGGSYEQYF. CDR3 sequence (DNA): TGTGCCAGCAGCTTAAAAGGGGGCTCCTACGAGCAGTACTTC.

This rearrangement joins TRBV6-6 to TRBJ1-1; possibly TRBD1 for D (6 bases). Germline V gene sequence: CDR1 MNHNY, CDR2 SVGAGI (reference sequence). The CDR3 runs 13 residues. Trimming took off 4 bases at V and 6 bases at J, with 12 bases between the two ends. CDR3 loop: CASSSSRGPEAFF. CDR3 in DNA: TGTGCCAGCAGTTCCTCCAGGGGACCTGAAGCTTTCTTT.

V and J are TRBV5-6 and TRBJ2-7; unclear D gene. CDR1 and CDR2 from the germline V gene are SGHDT and YYEEEE. This CDR3 contains 14 residues. The ends were cut back, 0 bases at V and 2 bases at J, with 9 bases in the middle. CDR3 in amino acids: CASSLVAVPYEQYF. DNA for the CDR3: TGTGCCAGCAGCTTGGTGGCAGTTCCCTACGAGCAGTACTTC.

The rearrangement links TRBV27 to TRBJ1-5; TRBD1 matches 8 bases. The CDR3 loop spans 14 amino acids. The trim removed 4 bases at V and 2 bases at J, leaving 1 base unmatched. Germline loops: CDR1 MNHEY, CDR2 SMNVEV (reference sequence). In DNA form, the CDR3 reads TGTGCCAGCAGTTCGGACAGGGGCAATCAGCCCCAGCATTTT. Its protein is CASSSDRGNQPQHF.

The CDR3, as DNA: TGTGCCAGCAGCCCGAGGGTCGGAGAGGGAGGCAATCAGCCCCAGCATTTT. As protein: CASSPRVGEGGNQPQHF. The rearrangement links TRBV5-6 to TRBJ1-5, with unresolved D. Deletions cut 4 bases from V and 2 bases from J, with 19 bases between. This CDR3 comprises 17 residues. CDR1 is SGHDT and CDR2 is YYEEEE in the germline V gene.

This clone was detected only a few times. V is TRBV7-2 and J is TRBJ1-2, with 10 bases matching TRBD1. The CDR3 extends over 16 amino acids. V lost 5 bases to trimming and J lost 2 bases; unmatched junction nucleotides: 8. Germline lookup yields CDR1 SGHTA and CDR2 FQGNSA. CDR3 nucleotides: TGTGCCAGCAGCCGTGGACAGGGGGTCTCAAACTATGGCTACACCTTC. The encoded protein is CASSRGQGVSNYGYTF. Complete variable domain (other parts from reference TRBV7-2 and TRBJ1-2): GAGVSQSPSNKVTEKGKDVELRCDPISGHTALYWYRQSLGQGLEFLIYFQGNSAPDKSGLPSDRFSAERTGGSVSTLTIQRTQQEDSAVYLCASSRGQGVSNYGYTFGSGTRLTVV.

DNA for the CDR3: TGCGCCAGCAGCTTCCAGGGGAAGACCCAGTACTTC. Translating it yields CASSFQGKTQYF. V gene TRBV5-1 combines with J gene TRBJ2-5; D is possibly TRBD1 (6 bases). This CDR3 has 12 amino acids. V lost 2 bases, J lost 6 bases, and 8 bases lay in between. Germline-derived CDR1 and CDR2 are SGHRS and YFSETQ. The full variable domain, rest sourced from reference TRBV5-1 and TRBJ2-5, is KAGVTQTPRYLIKTRGQQVTLSCSPISGHRSVSWYQQTPGQGLQFLFEYFSETQRNKGNFPGRFSGRQFSNSRSEMNVSTLELGDSALYLCASSFQGKTQYFGPGTRLLVL.

The rearrangement joins TRBV19 to TRBJ2-3; tentative D call: TRBD1 (6 bases). The V end was cut by 8 bases, the J end by 3 bases, with 12 bases between. Germline assignment: CDR1 LNHDA and CDR2 SQIVND (reference sequence). This CDR3 is built from 13 residues. CDR3 DNA: TGTGCCAGTGCGGCTGACAGGACAGATACGCAGTATTTT. It translates to CASAADRTDTQYF. The full variable domain, in which reference TRBV19 and TRBJ2-3 provide the parts outside the CDR3, is DGGITQSPKYLFRKEGQNVTLSCEQNLNHDAMYWYRQDPGQGLRLIYYSQIVNDFQKGDIAEGYSVSREKKESFPLTVTSAQKNPTAFYLCASAADRTDTQYFGPGTRLTVL.

The V call is TRBV7-2, the J call TRBJ1-5; D gene ambiguous. CDR1 is SGHTA, CDR2 FQGNSA, per germline. This CDR3 contains 14 residues. Trimming cost V 2 bases and J 2 bases, with 7 bases left between them. The CDR3 region is CASSLMGGNQPQHF. CDR3 bases: TGTGCCAGCAGCTTAATGGGAGGCAATCAGCCCCAGCATTTT.

The chain has TRBV6-5 and TRBJ1-1, with a tentative D call TRBD1 (6 bases). Trimming pared 5 bases from V and 0 bases from J, leaving 13 bases between. The CDR3 loop spans 15 amino acids. Germline V gene lookup returns CDR1 MNHEY and CDR2 SVGAGI. CDR3 coding DNA: TGTGCCAGCAGTCGGACAGATTCCATGAACACTGAAGCTTTCTTT. Encoded protein: CASSRTDSMNTEAFF.

The chain is built from TRBV11-1 and TRBJ2-7; 9 bases fit TRBD1. The CDR3 extends over 14 amino acids. The V gene's germline CDR1 is SGHAT and CDR2 FQDESV (reference sequence). V dropped 3 bases and J dropped 1; count of bases not matched to a gene: 1. CDR3 sequence reads: CASSFGTGSYEQYF. In DNA, the CDR3 is TGTGCCAGCAGCTTCGGGACAGGGTCCTACGAGCAGTACTTC.

The CDR3 DNA reads TGCAGCGCCAAACACAGGGACACCGGGGAGCTGTTTTTT. This gives the protein CSAKHRDTGELFF. J is TRBJ2-2 and V is TRBV29-1; possibly TRBD1 for D (6 bases). V was pared by 7 bases and J by 3 bases, with 12 bases between. Germline assignment: CDR1 SQVTM and CDR2 ANQGSEA. The CDR3 contains 13 residues.

This clone was detected once. The V gene is TRBV6-6, the J gene TRBJ2-5, with D maybe TRBD1 (6 bases). Trimming removed 8 bases at V and 5 bases at J, with 9 bases between. The CDR3 consists of 11 residues. Looked up from germline, CDR1 is MNHNY and CDR2 is SVGAGI (reference sequence). The CDR3 region is CASRQGETQYF. The CDR3 nucleotides are TGTGCCAGCCGCCAGGGGGAGACCCAGTACTTC.

This clone came up once. The rearrangement uses TRBV27 and TRBJ1-1; D call uncertain. The V gene lost 4 bases and the J gene lost 10 bases, with 13 bases spanning the gap. The CDR3 contains 12 residues. Germline loops: CDR1 MNHEY, CDR2 SMNVEV (reference sequence). The CDR3 bases are TGTGCCAGCAGTTGGGTGGGAGGTAGAGCTTTCTTT. It is translated as CASSWVGGRAFF.